Only one count was recorded for the clone carrying this T cell receptor (beta chain). Germline CDR1 SEHNR, CDR2 FQNEAQ (reference sequence). Between the trimmed V and J ends, which lost 1 base and 0 bases, there was a span of 13 bases. CDR3 length: 16 amino acids. This record comes from a study of control samples from healthy donors and cancer patients. The table came from immunoSEQ multiplex PCR; TCRdb's copy has only in-frame clones and leaves some out. Counted here are some 65,000 clones, about 80% occurring once; the ten biggest clones make up 2.9%. The sequence was obtained from a woman aged 50 to 60 with lung cancer. Source material: PBMCs. V gene TRBV7-9 combines with J gene TRBJ2-7; D is unclear. This CDR3 is CASSLGMAGGSYEQYF. The CDR3 DNA reads as TGTGCCAGCAGCTTAGGTATGGCAGGTGGCTCCTACGAGCAGTACTTC.